These 30 T cell receptor beta chains share one sample of origin, sequenced in a study of blood T cell repertoires in COVID-19 (dated by TCRdb to the early 2020s). The library was generated by the immunoSEQ multiplex PCR assay. Sourced from immuneACCESS, this table was stored by TCRdb with only in-frame sequences that have V and J called. A share of the clones is absent; for the studies checked, an unresolved V gene accounts for under half, and the remainder has no known explanation. Present in this sample are roughly 200,000 clones, 70% to 85% of which were seen just once. Roughly 12% of the sample is in the top ten clones. Sequenced sample: peripheral blood. These receptors were collected from a man aged 50 or older who had recovered from COVID-19.

This chain uses TRBV6-5 with TRBJ1-1; D may be TRBD1 (5 bases). V was shortened by 6 bases and J by 3 bases, with 11 bases between the two germline ends. The CDR3 loop spans 13 amino acids. Germline CDR1 and CDR2: MNHEY and SVGAGI. CDR3 DNA: TGTGCCAGCAGGGGGGGTCCTCACACTGAAGCTTTCTTT. Its translation is CASRGGPHTEAFF.

The rearrangement uses TRBV7-2 and TRBJ2-7, with D possibly being TRBD1 (5 bases). This CDR3 has 13 residues. Trimming pared 5 bases from V and 5 bases from J, leaving 13 bases between. Germline V gives CDR1 SGHTA, CDR2 FQGNSA. In nucleotides, the CDR3 is TGTGCCAGCAGCCATCAGGGTAAGGACGAGCAGTACTTC. Its protein is CASSHQGKDEQYF. The complete variable domain, with remaining parts taken from reference TRBV7-2 and TRBJ2-7, reads GAGVSQSPSNKVTEKGKDVELRCDPISGHTALYWYRQSLGQGLEFLIYFQGNSAPDKSGLPSDRFSAERTGGSVSTLTIQRTQQEDSAVYLCASSHQGKDEQYFGPGTRLTVT.

The genes are TRBV27 and TRBJ2-7; D is possibly TRBD1 (8 bases). CDR3 length: 15 amino acids. The V and J ends lost 5 bases and 0 bases respectively, with 14 bases between them. Germline V gene sequence: CDR1 MNHEY, CDR2 SMNVEV (reference sequence). CDR3 coding DNA: TGTGCCAGCAGTGGGGGGGACAGGAGCTCCTACGAGCAGTACTTC. Protein sequence: CASSGGDRSSYEQYF.

The chain employs TRBV6-6 and TRBJ2-7, with 8 nucleotides matching TRBD1. The CDR3 spans 15 residues. Germline CDR1 is MNHNY and CDR2 is SVGAGI (reference sequence). V was clipped by 0 bases and J by 2 bases; unmatched bases: 3. CDR3 in amino acids: CASSYSRQGTYEQYF. In DNA, the CDR3 is TGTGCCAGCAGTTACTCGCGACAGGGGACCTACGAGCAGTACTTC.

The genes are TRBV28 and TRBJ2-2; 8 bases map to TRBD1. The germline V gene has CDR1 MDHEN and CDR2 SYDVKM. Losses at the gene ends were 6 bases for V and 5 bases for J; bases not matched to a gene: 5. The CDR3 is 14 residues long. CDR3 sequence reads: CASRGTGWTGELFF. DNA of the CDR3: TGTGCCAGCAGGGGGACAGGCTGGACCGGGGAGCTGTTTTTT.

The chain recombines TRBV27 with TRBJ2-7; no clear D. Trimming pared 5 bases from V and 9 bases from J, leaving 11 bases between. Germline CDR1 and CDR2: MNHEY and SMNVEV (reference sequence). The CDR3 covers 11 residues. The CDR3 nucleotides read TGTGCCAGCAGTGGCCCGCGCGGGCAGTACTTC. Its translation: CASSGPRGQYF.

This chain joins TRBV18 and TRBJ2-7; D is possibly TRBD1 (6 bases). The ends were cut back, 2 bases at V and 3 bases at J, with 14 bases in the middle. The CDR3 sequence is 15 residues long. Germline lookup yields CDR1 KGHSH and CDR2 LQKENI. CDR3 nucleotide sequence: TGTGCCAGCTCACCAGCCGGCAGGGGAGTCTACGAGCAGTACTTC. Translation: CASSPAGRGVYEQYF. Full variable domain (outside the CDR3, taken from reference TRBV18 and TRBJ2-7): NAGVMQNPRHLVRRRGQEARLRCSPMKGHSHVYWYRQLPEEGLKFMVYLQKENIIDESGMPKERFSAEFPKEGPSILRIQQVVRGDSAAYFCASSPAGRGVYEQYFGPGTRLTVT.

The chain joins TRBV10-3 to TRBJ2-7, with 13 bases aligning to TRBD2. V trimming: 0 bases; J trimming: 6 bases; junction bases outside the gene matches: 11. Looked up from germline, CDR1 is ENHRY and CDR2 is SYGVKD. The CDR3 covers 18 residues. The CDR3 is CAISESMPLAGGQGEQYF. The CDR3 nucleotides are TGTGCCATCAGTGAGTCTATGCCACTAGCGGGAGGGCAGGGCGAGCAGTACTTC.

The V and J genes are TRBV18 and TRBJ1-4; tentative D call: TRBD1 (6 bases). The CDR3 runs 16 residues. Germline CDR1 KGHSH, CDR2 LQKENI. Deletions cut 3 bases from V and 0 bases from J, with 11 bases between. The CDR3 reads CASSPNRAATNEKLFF. The CDR3 DNA reads as TGTGCCAGCTCACCGAACAGGGCCGCAACTAATGAAAAACTGTTTTTT.

This clone was observed a single time. This chain connects TRBV14 to TRBJ2-4, with TRBD1 matching 9 bases. Per germline, CDR1 SGHDN and CDR2 FVKESK. J lost 0 bases, V lost 2 bases, and 8 bases had no gene match. The CDR3 length is 18 residues. The CDR3 DNA reads TGTGCCAGCAGCCAAACAGGGGGCCGGAATCTAGCCAAAAACATTCAGTACTTC. Translation gives CASSQTGGRNLAKNIQYF.

V and J are TRBV19 and TRBJ2-6; TRBD1 is a possible D gene (6 bases). Trimming shortened V by 4 bases and J by 2 bases, and 12 bases separated the two germline ends. Looked up from germline, CDR1 is LNHDA and CDR2 is SQIVND (reference sequence). There are 16 residues in the CDR3. This chain's CDR3 is CASSTRTGPGANVLTF. CDR3 DNA: TGTGCCAGTAGTACCAGAACAGGGCCTGGGGCCAACGTCCTGACTTTC.

J is TRBJ2-1 and V is TRBV21-1; the D call in the table, TRBD1, was not verified against the DNA. TRBV21-1 is annotated as a pseudogene. The CDR3 runs 12 residues. The CDR3 DNA reads TGTGCCAGCAGCAGGGGCAACAATGAGCAGTTCTTC. Translated, it gives CASSRGNNEQFF.

The sample holds a few counts of this clone. The V call is TRBV28, the J call TRBJ2-7; D unresolved. The V gene's germline CDR1 is MDHEN and CDR2 SYDVKM. The V end lost 3 bases, the J end lost 3 bases, and 12 bases lay between the germline ends. There are 14 residues in the CDR3. This chain's CDR3 is CASSFADLVYEQYF. The CDR3 bases are TGTGCCAGCAGTTTCGCAGACCTAGTCTACGAGCAGTACTTC.

V is TRBV6-5 and J is TRBJ1-5, with TRBD1 matching over 7 bases. The CDR3 loop spans 15 amino acids. Germline V CDR1 and CDR2: MNHEY, SVGAGI. Unmatched junction bases numbered 9, after V lost 7 bases and J lost 3 bases. CDR3 nucleotides: TGTGCCAGCACTGCCGACAGGGCTTACAATCAGCCCCAGCATTTT. Its protein is CASTADRAYNQPQHF.

There are many counts of this clone. This rearrangement joins TRBV24-1 to TRBJ2-1; tentatively, D is TRBD1 (7 bases). CDR1 is KGHDR and CDR2 is SFDVKD in the germline V gene. V lost 4 bases, J lost 8 bases, and 20 bases lay in between. This CDR3 spans 16 amino acids. This CDR3 is CATSDRLATQGDEQFF. CDR3 DNA: TGTGCCACCAGTGACCGTCTAGCGACCCAGGGGGATGAGCAGTTCTTC.

The chain combines TRBV4-1 with TRBJ2-3, with 7 nucleotides matching TRBD2. V trimming: 4 bases; J trimming: 0 bases; junction bases outside the gene matches: 4. CDR1 and CDR2 (germline): MGHRA, YSYEKL. CDR3 length: 15 residues. The CDR3 loop reads CASSRLAVSTDTQYF. The CDR3 DNA sequence: TGCGCCAGCAGCCGGCTAGCGGTTAGCACAGATACGCAGTATTTT.

The J gene is TRBJ2-3, the V gene TRBV7-2; D may be TRBD1 (5 bases). The CDR3 spans 15 residues. The V end was cut by 8 bases, the J end by 1 base, with 16 bases between. CDR1 is SGHTA and CDR2 is FQGNSA in the germline V gene. CDR3 DNA: TGTGCCAGCCGCATCAGGGCCCGGGGCACAGATACGCAGTATTTT. Translating it yields CASRIRARGTDTQYF. Full variable domain (remainder filled in from reference TRBV7-2 and TRBJ2-3): GAGVSQSPSNKVTEKGKDVELRCDPISGHTALYWYRQSLGQGLEFLIYFQGNSAPDKSGLPSDRFSAERTGGSVSTLTIQRTQQEDSAVYLCASRIRARGTDTQYFGPGTRLTVL.

The V and J genes are TRBV15 and TRBJ1-5; the match to TRBD1 covers 7 bases. The CDR3 has 15 amino acids. Germline CDR1 LNHNV, CDR2 YYDKDF (reference sequence). V lost 5 bases to trimming and J lost 9 bases; unmatched junction nucleotides: 13. The CDR3 spells CATSGTRDSLGPQHF. CDR3 nucleotide sequence: TGTGCCACCAGCGGAACCCGGGACAGCCTAGGGCCCCAGCATTTT.

The chain is built from TRBV7-3 and TRBJ1-1; 8 bases align to TRBD1. The CDR3 has 15 residues. Per the germline V gene, CDR1 is SGHTA and CDR2 is FQGTGA. Trimming at V came to 3 bases and at J to 0 bases, leaving 3 bases not matched to a gene. Here the CDR3 DNA reads TGTGCCAGCAGCTTGACAGGGGCACTGAACACTGAAGCTTTCTTT. Residues: CASSLTGALNTEAFF.

The J gene is TRBJ1-5, the V gene TRBV5-1, with 10 bases aligning to TRBD1. The CDR3 covers 14 residues. Germline assignment: CDR1 SGHRS and CDR2 YFSETQ. V trimming: 4 bases; J trimming: 7 bases; junction bases outside the gene matches: 5. This CDR3 reads CASSPGTGVQPQHF. CDR3 nucleotides: TGCGCCAGCAGCCCCGGGACAGGGGTCCAGCCCCAGCATTTT.

The genes are TRBV5-5 and TRBJ2-1, with D possibly being TRBD2 (5 bases). Germline loops: CDR1 SGHKS, CDR2 YYEKEE (reference sequence). Trimming cost V 2 bases and J 7 bases, with 7 bases left between them. The CDR3 contains 12 residues. The CDR3 loop reads CASSLLGNEQFF. The CDR3 DNA follows: TGTGCCAGCAGCTTACTAGGGAATGAGCAGTTCTTC.

V usage is TRBV29-1 and J usage is TRBJ1-2, with D unresolved. The germline CDR1 and CDR2 sequences are SQVTM and ANQGSEA. The V gene lost 6 bases and the J gene lost 1 base, with 12 bases spanning the gap. The CDR3 spans 13 residues. CDR3 sequence: CSVHVADNYGYTF. The CDR3 DNA is TGCAGCGTCCATGTCGCGGATAACTATGGCTACACCTTC.

This clone was seen once. This chain connects TRBV5-1 to TRBJ1-6; D is undetermined. V lost 0 bases, J lost 9 bases, and 13 bases lay in between. The CDR3 has 15 residues. Germline loops: CDR1 SGHRS, CDR2 YFSETQ. In DNA form, the CDR3 reads TGCGCCAGCAGCTTGGCTCCGGGTTCGGGTTCACCCCTCCACTTT. As protein: CASSLAPGSGSPLHF.

The chain uses TRBV6-4 and TRBJ1-1; D call uncertain. Trimming cost V 6 bases and J 7 bases, with 9 bases left between them. The CDR3 runs 11 residues. Germline lookup yields CDR1 MRHNA and CDR2 SNTAGT. The CDR3 sequence is CASRIHFEAFF. CDR3 bases: TGTGCCAGCAGAATCCACTTTGAAGCTTTCTTT.

The chain combines TRBV11-2 with TRBJ2-7; D possibly corresponds to TRBD2 (6 bases). Germline V gene sequence: CDR1 SGHAT, CDR2 FQNNGV. The CDR3 sequence is 13 residues long. V was shortened by 3 bases and J by 3 bases, with 9 bases between the two germline ends. The CDR3 loop reads CASSFATSYEQYF. CDR3 in DNA: TGTGCCAGCAGCTTCGCGACTAGCTACGAGCAGTACTTC.

This clone has just one count. The gene calls are TRBV5-1 and TRBJ2-5; 7 nucleotides line up with TRBD2. After removal of 5 bases from V and 5 bases from J, the junction contained 6 bases not matched to a gene. The CDR3 extends over 13 amino acids. From germline, CDR1 is SGHRS and CDR2 YFSETQ. In DNA, the CDR3 is TGCGCCAGCAGTCTCGCGGGAGACGAGACCCAGTACTTC. Translated: CASSLAGDETQYF. Full variable domain (remainder filled in from reference TRBV5-1 and TRBJ2-5): KAGVTQTPRYLIKTRGQQVTLSCSPISGHRSVSWYQQTPGQGLQFLFEYFSETQRNKGNFPGRFSGRQFSNSRSEMNVSTLELGDSALYLCASSLAGDETQYFGPGTRLLVL.

The J gene is TRBJ2-3, the V gene TRBV9; the match to TRBD1 covers 11 bases. The CDR3 has 16 amino acids. CDR1 SGDLS and CDR2 YYNGEE come from the germline V gene. The V and J ends lost 4 bases and 8 bases, in that order; junction bases with no gene match: 12. The DNA for the CDR3 is TGTGCCAGCAGCAAATGGACAGGGGGCGCAGGAGGTACGCAGTATTTT. Encoded protein: CASSKWTGGAGGTQYF.

The rearrangement uses TRBV4-3 and TRBJ2-2, with 10 bases lining up with TRBD2. The trim removed 5 bases at V and 0 bases at J, leaving 6 bases unmatched. Germline CDR1 reads LGHNA; CDR2 reads YSLEER. The CDR3 length is 17 residues. As DNA, the CDR3 is TGCGCCAGCAGCAAGACTAGCGGGCCGACGAACACCGGGGAGCTGTTTTTT. This encodes CASSKTSGPTNTGELFF.

The chain is built from TRBV21-1 and TRBJ2-7; no check of the table's D call, TRBD2, against the DNA was made. TRBV21-1 is recorded as a pseudogene. CDR3 length: 18 residues. This chain's CDR3 is CASSKSPGTSGSGAEQYF. As DNA, the CDR3 is TGTGCCAGCAGCAAGTCTCCCGGGACTAGCGGGAGCGGCGCCGAGCAGTACTTC.

This clone was counted only a few times. V usage is TRBV30 and J usage is TRBJ1-1; the match to TRBD1 covers 8 bases. V shed 3 bases and J 5 bases; nucleotides not matched to a gene: 8. Germline values: CDR1 GTSNPN, CDR2 SVGIG (reference sequence). This CDR3 is built from 14 residues. The CDR3 protein is CAWRAGTGGTEAFF. The CDR3, as DNA: TGTGCCTGGAGGGCCGGGACAGGAGGGACTGAAGCTTTCTTT.